The rows below give T cell receptor beta chains drawn from one sample of a study of CXCR3-negative and CXCR3-positive naive CD8 T cells. From the 5' RACE reads, TCRdb lists one entry per CDR3 protein and no DNA. The sample holds around 40,000 distinct CDR3 sequences. Sequencing input: naive CXCR3- CD8+ T cells from blood. Source of these receptors: a human donor in good health. Some clones in this sample may be carry-over from other donors' samples. Both conserved end residues are part of each CDR3. Size is omitted from some rows. Given values are once, few, many or a class for expanded clones.

-	TRBV12-3/TRBV12-4	TRBJ2-1	11	CASRSYNEQFF
-	TRBV11-2	TRBJ2-7	13	CASSLSVAYEQYF
-	TRBV29-1	TRBJ2-7	14	CSVKAGGRSYEQYF
-	TRBV12-3/TRBV12-4	TRBJ1-1	14	CASSSRGSNTEAFF
-	TRBV20-1	TRBJ2-7	12	CSARDWDYEQYF
-	TRBV7-9	TRBJ1-1	16	CASSTQAGTVNTEAFF
-	TRBV14	TRBJ2-1	12	CASSPWTNEQFF
-	TRBV5-1	TRBJ2-7	15	CASSLGLAGAYEQYF
-	TRBV20-1	TRBJ2-1	14	CSAAGTITYNEQFF
-	TRBV6-2/TRBV6-3	TRBJ2-6	14	CASSPEGESNVLTF
-	TRBV29-1	TRBJ1-1	14	CSVDWVHGDTEAFF
-	TRBV5-1	TRBJ1-1	11	CASSYGAEAFF
-	TRBV14	TRBJ2-5	13	CASSQSYGETQYF
-	TRBV7-9	TRBJ2-7	13	CASSLGLDYEQYF
-	TRBV20-1	TRBJ2-7	15	CSARDLTGNGYEQYF
-	TRBV3-1	TRBJ2-1	17	CASTTGLAGATYNEQFF
-	TRBV5-1	TRBJ1-1	15	CASSKGTVGNTEAFF
-	TRBV29-1	TRBJ2-2	13	CSASEGASGELFF
-	TRBV14	TRBJ2-1	17	CASSQDQAAVGENEQFF
-	TRBV4-3	TRBJ2-1	17	CASSPEGGTVIYNEQFF
-	TRBV12-3/TRBV12-4	TRBJ2-2	15	CASSSGYPDTGELFF
-	TRBV5-1	TRBJ2-7	14	CASSYAGTIYEQYF
-	TRBV29-1	TRBJ2-7	12	CSVEVQGYEQYF
-	TRBV7-6	TRBJ2-1	16	CASSFSTIPSYNEQFF
-	TRBV21-1	TRBJ1-1	13	CASRPGTVDEAFF
-	TRBV3-1	TRBJ2-5	12	CASSGLGETQYF
-	TRBV29-1	TRBJ2-7	12	CSVEDLYSRIHF
-	TRBV29-1	TRBJ1-2	12	CSVEVGREAYTF
-	TRBV29-1	TRBJ2-7	13	CSVQSERTYEQYF
-	TRBV28	TRBJ2-2	18	CLCGPGQPNRWDTGELFF
-	TRBV7-2	TRBJ1-2	14	CASSPYQGGYGYTF
-	TRBV10-3	TRBJ1-6	13	CAISELGLSPLHF
-	TRBV6-1	TRBJ2-3	12	CATTTFTDTQYF
-	TRBV19	TRBJ2-1	13	CASAGTGGSEQFF
-	TRBV4-3	TRBJ1-1	14	CASGGQGARTEAFF
-	TRBV20-1	TRBJ2-1	14	CSARGGGTYNEQFF
-	TRBV5-4	TRBJ2-7	13	CASSRESSYEQYF
-	TRBV2	TRBJ1-1	15	CASSVVAEVNTEAFF
-	TRBV21-1	TRBJ1-2	16	CASSKWDVARNYGYTF
-	TRBV9	TRBJ2-2	15	CASSLRGGNTGELFF
-	TRBV29-1	TRBJ2-2	13	CSVEDRATGELFF
-	TRBV20-1	TRBJ1-2	16	CSAGSGQPQGFYGYTF
-	TRBV4-3	TRBJ2-1	14	CASSHPGRYNEQFF
-	TRBV7-9	TRBJ2-1	15	CASSPSDPGWDEQFF
-	TRBV11-3	TRBJ2-7	15	CASSFPQGYPYEQYF
-	TRBV28	TRBJ2-1	15	CATSREGQSQGEQFF
-	TRBV29-1	TRBJ1-2	15	CSVEDMAPSRDGYTF
-	TRBV15	TRBJ2-7	15	CATSRGAGPTYEQYF
-	TRBV29-1	TRBJ2-2	13	CSLRASNTGELFF
-	TRBV7-9	TRBJ2-1	11	CASSSDNEQFF
-	TRBV21-1	TRBJ1-1	14	CASSKKGHLTSAFF
-	TRBV28	TRBJ2-2	19	CASSGHRDRYSVNTGELFF
medium-sized	TRBV5-1	TRBJ2-7	14	CASSPVGLGYEQYF